Here is one T cell receptor (beta chain) with its context. Its target is unknown. TCRdb's copy holds only in-frame clones and misses some; the assay was immunoSEQ multiplex PCR. The sample shows under 70,000 clones, approximately 90% of them seen only once. These data belong to a study of OX40 agonist ivuxolimab in advanced cancers. The CDR3 totals 14 residues. Germline CDR1 and CDR2: MDHEN and SYDVKM. V lost 6 bases to trimming and J lost 4 bases, with 15 bases between them. Study outcomes and limitations: On average, CD8+ T cells had more expanded clones than CD4+. Also present in some nonresponders was a low level of normalized T-cell clonal expansion.

The chain employs TRBV28 and TRBJ2-5; D is undetermined. The clonotype was recovered from an adult with an advanced solid tumor such as melanoma, head and neck, liver or kidney cancer. Sequenced here: CD4+ or CD8+ T cells sorted from blood, sampled in a trial of the OX40 agonist ivuxolimab. The CDR3 sequence is CASRSGSHGETQYF. The CDR3 DNA sequence: TGTGCCAGCAGATCCGGGTCTCACGGAGAGACCCAGTACTTC.